These 17 T cell receptor beta chains originate from one sample sequenced in a study of CD8+CD57+ T cells in acquired aplastic anemia. Both TCR beta VDJ combination and CDR3 sequence profiling were carried out. Genomic DNA was the template for this profiling. A single record per CDR3 protein comes from TCRdb applying MiXCR to the reads. The table has 150,000 to 200,000 distinct CDR3 sequences, approximately 40% seen once. The sample consisted of sorted CD4+, CD8+, or CD8+CD57+ T cells (not recorded which) from PBMCs. These receptors were taken from a human donor in good health.

This clonotype was counted ten times or more. DNA for the CDR3: TGTGCCAGCTCGAAGGCGAGCGGGGTGCAGTTCTTC. As protein: CASSKASGVQFF. The J gene is TRBJ2-1, the V gene TRBV12-3 or TRBV12-4; 7 positions agree with TRBD2. CDR3 size: 12 residues. With 8 bases clipped from V and 12 bases from J, the junction kept 10 bases outside the gene matches.

Regarding this clonotype: A read error is possible here, since a much larger clone lies one base away. As the CDR3 is not closed by the conserved phenylalanine or tryptophan, this likely results from a read error. The J gene is TRBJ1-1, the V gene TRBV12-5; D is undetermined. This CDR3 is 12 amino acids long. The ends were cut back, 2 bases at V and 7 bases at J, with 8 bases in the middle. CDR1 is LGHNT, CDR2 FRNRAP, per germline. This CDR3 is CASGLMKSEAFL. In DNA form, the CDR3 reads TGTGCTAGTGGTTTGATGAAGAGTGAAGCTTTCTTG.

This clonotype was observed a handful of times. This chain uses TRBV19 with TRBJ1-1; 10 bases match TRBD1. V trimming: 4 bases; J trimming: 3 bases; junction bases outside the gene matches: 11. The CDR3 runs to 17 residues. CDR1 is LNHDA, CDR2 SQIVND, per germline (reference sequence). Written as DNA, the CDR3 is TGTGCCAGTAGTAATTCCCCCTCGGACAGGGGGGACACTGAAGCTTTCTTT. It specifies CASSNSPSDRGDTEAFF.

To note about this clonotype: Being one base from a much bigger clone, this may be a read error. The rearrangement uses TRBV19 and TRBJ1-3; no firm D call. Trimming stripped 0 bases from V and 0 bases from J, with 9 bases between. Per the germline V gene, CDR1 is LNHDA and CDR2 is SQIVND (reference sequence). The CDR3 has 16 residues. The CDR3 nucleotides read TGTGCCAGTAGTATAGAGGGATTCGTCTCTGGAAACACCATATATTTT. Amino acids: CASSIEGFVSGNTIYF.

The CDR3 here is CASSSPRDRVAFF. The CDR3 coding sequence is TGTGCCAGCAGCTCACCCCGGGACAGGGTAGCTTTCTTT. The gene calls are TRBV9 and TRBJ1-1; the match to TRBD1 covers 9 bases. The CDR3 runs 13 residues. Germline V gene data show CDR1 as SGDLS and CDR2 as YYNGEE. V dropped 4 bases and J dropped 10; count of bases not matched to a gene: 8.

This clonotype was seen a handful of times. The chain is built from TRBV2 and TRBJ1-6; weak D call: TRBD1 (5 bases). The CDR3 has 13 amino acids. V was trimmed by 10 bases and J by 7 bases, leaving 14 bases between them. Germline V gene data show CDR1 as SNHLY and CDR2 as FYNNEI. CDR3 region: CATTPGSNSPLHF. CDR3 nucleotides: TGTGCCACTACCCCAGGGTCAAATTCACCCCTCCACTTT.

The chain carries TRBV7-8 and TRBJ2-1, with unresolved D. Germline loops: CDR1 SGHVS, CDR2 FQNEAQ. This CDR3 contains 13 residues. Trimming removed 0 bases from V and 6 bases from J, with 6 bases in between. CDR3 DNA: TGTGCCAGCAGCTTAGCGCGGTTCAATGAGCAGTTCTTC. Translating it yields CASSLARFNEQFF.

At least ten counts were recorded for this clonotype. The chain employs TRBV7-9 and TRBJ1-1, with D tentatively TRBD1 (5 bases). V lost 7 bases and J lost 4, with 16 bases in between. This CDR3 is built from 14 residues. CDR1 and CDR2 from the germline V gene are SEHNR and FQNEAQ (reference sequence). CDR3 region: CASIPTGKGTEAFF. CDR3 DNA sequence: TGTGCCAGCATCCCAACAGGAAAAGGCACTGAAGCTTTCTTT.

This chain connects TRBV11-2 to TRBJ2-1; no definite D call. Germline V gene lookup returns CDR1 SGHAT and CDR2 FQNNGV. The V gene lost 2 bases and the J gene lost 5 bases, with 13 bases spanning the gap. The CDR3 runs 15 residues. The DNA for the CDR3 is TGTGCCAGCAGCTTATTCGGAGTAGCCGACAATGAGCAGTTCTTC. Amino acid sequence: CASSLFGVADNEQFF.

Ten or more counts support this clonotype. The rearrangement links TRBV5-1 to TRBJ1-1; 9 nucleotides align to TRBD1. V trimming: 4 bases; J trimming: 8 bases; junction bases outside the gene matches: 6. CDR3 length equals 13 residues. CDR1 is SGHRS, CDR2 YFSETQ, per germline. The chain's CDR3 is CASSTTGGGEAFF. The CDR3 coding sequence is TGCGCCAGCAGCACAACAGGGGGCGGGGAAGCTTTCTTT.

In this sample, this clonotype turned up many times. The chain is built from TRBV2 and TRBJ1-5; 9 bases agree with TRBD1. Trimming removed 6 bases from V and 5 bases from J; junction bases left unmatched: 8. The CDR3 extends over 15 amino acids. The germline V gene encodes CDR1 SNHLY and CDR2 FYNNEI. The CDR3 region is CASRPGQGRYQPQHF. Here the CDR3 DNA reads TGTGCCAGCAGGCCTGGACAGGGGAGGTATCAGCCCCAGCATTTT.

This sequence joins TRBV19 and TRBJ2-1; D remains ambiguous. CDR3 length equals 16 residues. V was pared by 5 bases and J by 0 bases, with 14 bases between. Germline CDR1 and CDR2: LNHDA and SQIVND (reference sequence). The CDR3 spells CASSSRRLSSYNEQFF. CDR3 sequence (DNA): TGTGCCAGTAGTTCCCGGCGATTGAGCTCCTACAATGAGCAGTTCTTC.

This clonotype was seen at least ten times. The gene calls are TRBV12-3 or TRBV12-4 and TRBJ2-2; no reliable D call. Trimming removed 3 bases from V and 0 bases from J, with 8 bases in between. CDR3 size: 15 residues. CDR3 in DNA: TGTGCCAGCAGTTTGAACAGCGCGAACACCGGGGAGCTGTTTTTT. It is translated as CASSLNSANTGELFF.

This clonotype showed up many times. The junction and the germline gene differ at one end; a read error may be behind it. The chain uses TRBV11-2 and TRBJ1-5; D remains ambiguous. The CDR3 consists of 19 residues. Germline CDR1 reads SGHAT; CDR2 reads FQNNGV. CDR3 amino acids: CASSVDNPGLTPSNQPQHF. In DNA, the CDR3 is TGTGCCAGCAGCGTAGATAACCCGGGATTGACTCCTAGCAATCAGCCCCAGCATTTT.

As concerns this clonotype: Being one base from a much bigger clone, this may be a read error. The genes are TRBV7-2 and TRBJ1-5; no clear D gene. Germline CDR1 reads SGHTA; CDR2 reads FQGNSA. The CDR3 extends over 14 amino acids. V lost 5 bases and J 3 bases, leaving 11 bases between the germline ends. The chain's CDR3 is CASSTPLVNQPQHF. As DNA, the CDR3 is TGTGCCAGCAGCACCCCCTTGGTCAATCAGCCCCAGCATTTT.

In this sample, this clonotype turned up many times. CDR3 amino acids: CASSPPVISEDGYTF. CDR3 in DNA: TGTGCCAGCAGCCCCCCCGTTATCTCGGAGGATGGCTACACCTTC. V usage is TRBV7-7 and J usage is TRBJ1-2; D gene unclear. In germline, CDR1 is SSHAT, CDR2 FNYEAQ (reference sequence). Trimming stripped 5 bases from V and 6 bases from J, with 19 bases between. The CDR3 has 15 residues.

This clonotype has a count of ten or more. The chain employs TRBV6-1 and TRBJ1-1, with D perhaps matching TRBD1 (5 bases). CDR1 MNHNS and CDR2 SASEGT come from the germline V gene. CDR3 size: 14 residues. With 6 bases removed from V and 0 bases from J, the gap between germline ends came to 11 bases. CDR3 sequence: CASRSSGMNTEAFF. As DNA, the CDR3 is TGTGCCAGCAGGTCGTCAGGGATGAACACTGAAGCTTTCTTT.